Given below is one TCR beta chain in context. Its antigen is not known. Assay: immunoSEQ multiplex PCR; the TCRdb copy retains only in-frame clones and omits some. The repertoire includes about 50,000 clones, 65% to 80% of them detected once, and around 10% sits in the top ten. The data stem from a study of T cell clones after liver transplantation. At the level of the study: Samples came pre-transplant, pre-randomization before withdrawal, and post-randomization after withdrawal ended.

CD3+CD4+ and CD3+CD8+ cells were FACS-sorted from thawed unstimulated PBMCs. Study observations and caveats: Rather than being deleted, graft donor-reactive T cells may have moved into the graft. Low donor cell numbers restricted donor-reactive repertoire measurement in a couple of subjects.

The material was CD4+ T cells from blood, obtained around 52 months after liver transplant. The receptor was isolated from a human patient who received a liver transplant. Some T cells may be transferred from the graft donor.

DNA for the CDR3: TGTGCCAGCTCACCAACAACAGGGTGGAGGAGCTCCTACGAGCAGTACTTC. Translated, it gives CASSPTTGWRSSYEQYF. V is TRBV18 and J is TRBJ2-7, with D maybe TRBD1 (6 bases). V was shortened by 2 bases and J by 0 bases, with 17 bases between the two germline ends. In germline, CDR1 is KGHSH, CDR2 LQKENI. The CDR3 has 17 residues.